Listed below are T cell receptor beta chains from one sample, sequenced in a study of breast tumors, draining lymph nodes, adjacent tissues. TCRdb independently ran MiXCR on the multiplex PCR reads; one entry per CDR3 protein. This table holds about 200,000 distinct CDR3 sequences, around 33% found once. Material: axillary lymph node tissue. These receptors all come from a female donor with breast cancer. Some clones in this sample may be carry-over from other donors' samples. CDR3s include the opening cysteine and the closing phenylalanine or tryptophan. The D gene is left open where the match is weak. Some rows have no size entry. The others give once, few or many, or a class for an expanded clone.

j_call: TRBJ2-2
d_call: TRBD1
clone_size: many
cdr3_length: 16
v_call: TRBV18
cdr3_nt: TGTGCCAGCTCACCAGCCGGGACAGTGAACACCGGGGAGCTGTTTTTT
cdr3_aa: CASSPAGTVNTGELFF

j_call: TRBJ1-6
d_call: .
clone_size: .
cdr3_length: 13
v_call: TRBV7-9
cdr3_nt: TGTGCCAGCAGCCACGGGAGAAATTCGCCCCTCCACTTT
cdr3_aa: CASSHGRNSPLHF

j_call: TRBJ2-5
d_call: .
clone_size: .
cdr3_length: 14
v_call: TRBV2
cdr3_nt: TGTGCCAGCAGTGACAGGACAGGGAGGGGGACCCAGTACTTC
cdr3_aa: CASSDRTGRGTQYF

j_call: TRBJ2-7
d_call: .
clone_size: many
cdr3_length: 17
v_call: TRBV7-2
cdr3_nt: TGTGCCAGCAGCCGAGATGTTTACGGGACATTCTCCTACGAGCAGTACTTC
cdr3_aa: CASSRDVYGTFSYEQYF

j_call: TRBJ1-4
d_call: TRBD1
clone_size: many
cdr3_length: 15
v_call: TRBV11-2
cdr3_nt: TGTGCCAGCAGCTTAAATCCAGGGGGGGGTGAAAAACTGTTTTTT
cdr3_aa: CASSLNPGGGEKLFF

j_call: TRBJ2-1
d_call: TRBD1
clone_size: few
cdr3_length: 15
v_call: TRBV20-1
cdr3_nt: TGCAGTGCTGCCTCCCGGGACAGGGGTTACAATGAGCAGTTCTTC
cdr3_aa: CSAASRDRGYNEQFF

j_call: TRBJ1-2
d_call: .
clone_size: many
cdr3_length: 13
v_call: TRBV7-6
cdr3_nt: TGTGCCAGCAGCTTCGGTACAGGCTATGGCTACACCTTC
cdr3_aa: CASSFGTGYGYTF

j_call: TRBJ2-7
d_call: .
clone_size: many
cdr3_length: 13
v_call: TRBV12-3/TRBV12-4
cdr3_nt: TGTGCCAGCGGGCCGCGACTTTATTACGAGCAGTACTTC
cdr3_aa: CASGPRLYYEQYF

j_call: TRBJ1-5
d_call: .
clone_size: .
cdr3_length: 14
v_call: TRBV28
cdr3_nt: TGTGCCAGCATCGGAGGGGAGACCGTCGAGCCCCAGCATTTT
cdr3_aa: CASIGGETVEPQHF

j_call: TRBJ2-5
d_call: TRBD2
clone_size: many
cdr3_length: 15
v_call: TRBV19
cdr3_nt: TGTGCCAGTGGACCGGGACTAGCGGGACGAGAGACCCAGTACTTC
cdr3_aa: CASGPGLAGRETQYF

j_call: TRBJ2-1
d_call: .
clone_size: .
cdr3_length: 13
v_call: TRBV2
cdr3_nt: TGTGCCAGTAAAAACAGGGATTTCAATGAGCAGTTCTTC
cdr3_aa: CASKNRDFNEQFF

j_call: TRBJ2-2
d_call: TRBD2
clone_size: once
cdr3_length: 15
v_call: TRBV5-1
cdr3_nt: TGCGCCAGCAGAGGCGGGAGGGCAGACACCGGGGAGCTGTTTTTT
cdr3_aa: CASRGGRADTGELFF

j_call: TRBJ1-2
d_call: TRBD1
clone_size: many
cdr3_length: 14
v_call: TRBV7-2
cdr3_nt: TGTGCCAGCAGCTTAACAGGGACAGGGGGAGGCTACACCTTC
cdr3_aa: CASSLTGTGGGYTF

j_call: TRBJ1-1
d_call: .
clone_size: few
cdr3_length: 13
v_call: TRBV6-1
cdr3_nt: TGTGCCAGCTGCGGACAGCTGAACACTGAAGCTTTCTTT
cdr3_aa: CASCGQLNTEAFF

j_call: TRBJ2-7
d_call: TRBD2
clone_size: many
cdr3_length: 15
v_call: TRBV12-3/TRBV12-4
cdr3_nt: TGTGCCAGCAGTTTATCCCAGCGGGGGGAATACGAGCAGTACTTC
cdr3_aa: CASSLSQRGEYEQYF

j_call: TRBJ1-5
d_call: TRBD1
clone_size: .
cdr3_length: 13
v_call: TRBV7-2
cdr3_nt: TGTGCCAGCAACCCAGGGGGAGATCAGCCCCAGCATTTT
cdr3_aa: CASNPGGDQPQHF

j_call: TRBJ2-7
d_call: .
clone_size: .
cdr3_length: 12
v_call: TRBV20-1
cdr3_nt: TGCAGTGCTAGAGGGGTACGGTACGAGCAGTACTTC
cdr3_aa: CSARGVRYEQYF

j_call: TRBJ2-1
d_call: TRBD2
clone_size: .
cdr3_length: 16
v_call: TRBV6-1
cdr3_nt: TGTGCCAGCAGTCCTAGCGGGAGGGCCAATTACAATGAGCAGTTCTTC
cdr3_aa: CASSPSGRANYNEQFF

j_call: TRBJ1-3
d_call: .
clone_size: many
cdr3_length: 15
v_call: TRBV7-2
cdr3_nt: TGTGCCAGCAGCTTGGGGACCGGGGCTGGAAACACCATATATTTT
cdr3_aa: CASSLGTGAGNTIYF

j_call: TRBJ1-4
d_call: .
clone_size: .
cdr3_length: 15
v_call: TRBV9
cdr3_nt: TGTGCCAGCAGCAGGGGAGGGGCAACTAATGAAGAACCGTTTTTT
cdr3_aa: CASSRGGATNEEPFF

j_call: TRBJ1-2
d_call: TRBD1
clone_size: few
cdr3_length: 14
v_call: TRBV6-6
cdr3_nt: TGTGCCAGCAGTCACAGGGCCGAGACAGGGGTCTACACCTTC
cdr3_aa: CASSHRAETGVYTF

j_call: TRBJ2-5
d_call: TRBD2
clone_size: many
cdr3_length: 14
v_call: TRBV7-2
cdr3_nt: TGTGCCAGCGTAGGGCGGGAGGCTGGGGAGACCCAGTACTTC
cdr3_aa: CASVGREAGETQYF

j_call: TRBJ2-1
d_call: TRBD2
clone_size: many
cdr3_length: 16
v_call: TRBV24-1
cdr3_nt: TGTGCCACCAGTGATCCCGGGGAGGGGAACTACAATGAGCAGTTCTTC
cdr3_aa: CATSDPGEGNYNEQFF

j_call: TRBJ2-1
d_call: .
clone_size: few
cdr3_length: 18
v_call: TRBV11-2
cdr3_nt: TGTGCCAGCAGCTTAGGGTACGAGCCCGGTAACCGATACAATGAGCAGTTCTTC
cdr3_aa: CASSLGYEPGNRYNEQFF

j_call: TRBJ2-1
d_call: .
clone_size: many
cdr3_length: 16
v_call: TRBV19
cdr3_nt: TGTGCCAGTAGTATAAGGGGGAGGTCCTCCTACAATGAGCAGTTCTTC
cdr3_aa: CASSIRGRSSYNEQFF

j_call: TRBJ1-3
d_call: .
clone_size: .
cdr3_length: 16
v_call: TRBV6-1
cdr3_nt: TGTGCCGGCGGGGGGGCTATATACAACTCTGGAAACACCATATATTTT
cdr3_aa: CAGGGAIYNSGNTIYF

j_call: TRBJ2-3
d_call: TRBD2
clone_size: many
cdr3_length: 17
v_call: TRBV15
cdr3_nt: TGTGCCACCAGCAGAGTGGGCTTAGCGGGAGGCACAGATACGCAGTATTTT
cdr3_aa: CATSRVGLAGGTDTQYF

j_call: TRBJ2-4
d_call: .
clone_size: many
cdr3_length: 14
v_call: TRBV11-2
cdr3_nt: TGTGCCAGCAGCTTAAACAGCTTCAAAAACATTCAGTACTTC
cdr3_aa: CASSLNSFKNIQYF

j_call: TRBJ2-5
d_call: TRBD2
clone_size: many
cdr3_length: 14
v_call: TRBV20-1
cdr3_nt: TGCAGTGCTAGCCCTAGCGGGAGGTCTGAGACCCAGTACTTC
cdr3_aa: CSASPSGRSETQYF

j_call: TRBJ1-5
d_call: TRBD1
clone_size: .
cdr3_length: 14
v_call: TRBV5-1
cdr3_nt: TGCGCCAGCAGCTCAGGGGGCGGCAATCAGCCCCAGCATTTT
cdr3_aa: CASSSGGGNQPQHF

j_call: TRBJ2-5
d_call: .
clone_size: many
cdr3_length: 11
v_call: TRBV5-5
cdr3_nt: TGTGCCAGCAGCTTAAAAGAGACCCAGTACTTC
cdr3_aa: CASSLKETQYF

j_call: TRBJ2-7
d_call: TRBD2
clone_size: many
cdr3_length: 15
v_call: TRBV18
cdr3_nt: TGTGCCAGCTCCAGGGAGGCTAGCGGTGCCTACGAGCAGTACTTC
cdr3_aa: CASSREASGAYEQYF

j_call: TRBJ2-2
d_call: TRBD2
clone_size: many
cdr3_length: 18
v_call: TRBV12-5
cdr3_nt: TGTGCTAGTGGTTTGGGGCTAGCGGGAGTTGTGAGCACCGGGGAGCTGTTTTTT
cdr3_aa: CASGLGLAGVVSTGELFF

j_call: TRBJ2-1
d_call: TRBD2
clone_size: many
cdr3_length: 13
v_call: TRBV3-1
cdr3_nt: TGTGCCAGCAGCCAAGCACTAGCGGGGGAGCAGTTCTTC
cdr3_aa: CASSQALAGEQFF